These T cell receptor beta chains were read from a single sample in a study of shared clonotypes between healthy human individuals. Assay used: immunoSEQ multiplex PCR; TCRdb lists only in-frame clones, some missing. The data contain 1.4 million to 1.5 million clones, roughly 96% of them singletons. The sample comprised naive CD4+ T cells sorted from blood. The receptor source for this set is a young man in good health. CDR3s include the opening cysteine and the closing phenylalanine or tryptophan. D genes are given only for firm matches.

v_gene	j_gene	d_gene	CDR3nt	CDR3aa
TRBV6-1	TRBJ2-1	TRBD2	TGTGCCAGCAGTGTCTTCGACTCCACTAGCGGAGGGCCCTACAATGAGCAGTTCTTC	CASSVFDSTSGGPYNEQFF
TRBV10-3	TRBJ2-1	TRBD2	TGTGCCATCAGTGGGGAGGGGAACGTCTACAATGAGCAGTTCTTC	CAISGEGNVYNEQFF
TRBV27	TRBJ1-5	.	TGTGCCAGCAGTTACAACCAGGGTCAGCCCCAGCATTTT	CASSYNQGQPQHF
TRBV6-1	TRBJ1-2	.	TGTGCCACCACCTGGATTATACCTGTGGGCTATGGCTACACCTTC	CATTWIIPVGYGYTF
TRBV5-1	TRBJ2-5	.	TGCGCCAGCAGCTCCCCCCCAGAGACCCAGTACTTC	CASSSPPETQYF
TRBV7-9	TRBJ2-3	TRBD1	TGTGCCAGCAGCTTTCAGGACAGGGGCCCAGATACGCAGTATTTT	CASSFQDRGPDTQYF
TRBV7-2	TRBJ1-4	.	TGTGCCAGCAGCTTAGCAGGTAGTGAAAAACTGTTTTTT	CASSLAGSEKLFF
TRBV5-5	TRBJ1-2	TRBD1	TGTGCCAGCAGCCTATCACCCCGGGACAGGGGGGACTATGGCTACACCTTC	CASSLSPRDRGDYGYTF
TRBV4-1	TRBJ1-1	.	TGCGCCAGCAGCCAACAAATGGGGGTCGTGAACACTGAAGCTTTCTTT	CASSQQMGVVNTEAFF
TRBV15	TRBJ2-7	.	TGTGCCACCAGCAAAGGGGCGGGCCTAACTATCTACGAGCAGTACTTC	CATSKGAGLTIYEQYF
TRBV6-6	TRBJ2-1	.	TGTGCCAGCACTCCACTAGTGAGGGGGAATTACAATGAGCAGTTCTTC	CASTPLVRGNYNEQFF
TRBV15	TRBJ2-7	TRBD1	TGTGCCACCAGCAAGGACAGGGGGGGGTACGAGCAGTACTTC	CATSKDRGGYEQYF